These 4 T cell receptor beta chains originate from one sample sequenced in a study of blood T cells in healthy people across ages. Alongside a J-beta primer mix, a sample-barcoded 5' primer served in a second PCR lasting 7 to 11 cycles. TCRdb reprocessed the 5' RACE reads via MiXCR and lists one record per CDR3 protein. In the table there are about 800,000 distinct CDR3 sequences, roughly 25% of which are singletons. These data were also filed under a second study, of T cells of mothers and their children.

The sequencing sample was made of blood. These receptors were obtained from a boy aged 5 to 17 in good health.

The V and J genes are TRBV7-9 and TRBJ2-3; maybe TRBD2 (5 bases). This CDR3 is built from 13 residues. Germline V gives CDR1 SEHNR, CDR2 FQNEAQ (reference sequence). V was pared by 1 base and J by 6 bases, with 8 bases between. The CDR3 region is CASSLELVDTQYF. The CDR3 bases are TGTGCCAGCAGCTTAGAACTAGTGGATACGCAGTATTTT.

In DNA, the CDR3 is TGCGCCAGCAGCTTGGGGTTCCCAGAAACGTTTCGGAGCGGGGGGAGTACAGATACGCAGTATTTT. Amino acid sequence: CASSLGFPETFRSGGSTDTQYF. The rearrangement joins TRBV5-1 to TRBJ2-3; 9 bases line up with TRBD2. Germline V CDR1 and CDR2: SGHRS, YFSETQ. The CDR3 loop spans 22 amino acids. J was trimmed by 3 bases and V by 0 bases; bases with no gene match: 23. Full variable domain (outside the CDR3, taken from reference TRBV5-1 and TRBJ2-3): KAGVTQTPRYLIKTRGQQVTLSCSPISGHRSVSWYQQTPGQGLQFLFEYFSETQRNKGNFPGRFSGRQFSNSRSEMNVSTLELGDSALYLCASSLGFPETFRSGGSTDTQYFGPGTRLTVL.

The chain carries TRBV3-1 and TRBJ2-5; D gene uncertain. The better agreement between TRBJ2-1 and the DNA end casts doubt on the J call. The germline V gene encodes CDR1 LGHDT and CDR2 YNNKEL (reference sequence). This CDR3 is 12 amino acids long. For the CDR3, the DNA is TGTGCCAGCAGCCAAGATACGAATGAGCAGTTCTTC. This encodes CASSQDTNEQFF.

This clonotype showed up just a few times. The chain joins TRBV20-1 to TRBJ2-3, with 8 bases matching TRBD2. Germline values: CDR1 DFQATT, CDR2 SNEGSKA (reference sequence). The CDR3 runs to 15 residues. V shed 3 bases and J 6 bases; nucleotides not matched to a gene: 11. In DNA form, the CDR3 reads TGCAGTGCTAGCTCGTTCGGGGGGGCTTTGGATACGCAGTATTTT. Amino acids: CSASSFGGALDTQYF.